This T cell receptor (beta chain) emerged from a study of T cells in Graves' hyperthyroidism and ophthalmopathy. As concerns this clonotype: Its antigen is not known.

Study-wide findings and caveats: Ophthalmopathy was model-predicted a median about 7.1 months pre-onset. From stable hyperthyroidism, ophthalmopathy was separated by a 13 V-J model. Also found in blood were most expanded thyroid clonotypes above 0.001.

The V end lost 2 bases, the J end lost 6 bases, and 11 bases lay between the germline ends. Looked up from germline, CDR1 is MGHRA and CDR2 is YSYEKL. The CDR3 has 14 residues. Diagnosis rested on symptoms, serum thyroxine and TRAb, thyroid ultrasound, and orbital computed tomography. Amplified TCR beta CDR3 regions came from RNA transcripts. HTBI primers were the set used in a first-round RT-PCR of the TCR CDR3. TCRdb re-analysed the multiplex PCR reads in MiXCR, keeping a single row per CDR3 protein. The sample comprises about 760,000 distinct CDR3 sequences, about a third of which are singletons, and around a third rests with the top ten.

Input material: blood. The receptor comes from a woman between 40 and 55 years old with Graves' hyperthyroidism. The chain employs TRBV4-1 and TRBJ1-5; D unresolved. CDR3 amino acids: CASSQMGEGQPQHF. CDR3 DNA sequence: TGCGCCAGCAGCCAAATGGGTGAGGGTCAGCCCCAGCATTTT.